A single sample gave rise to the 30 T cell receptor beta chains below, sequenced in a study of blood T cell repertoires in COVID-19. Sequenced by immunoSEQ multiplex PCR; TCRdb stores in-frame clones only, minus some. In the table there are approximately 350,000 clones, around 90% of which are singletons. The specimen sequenced was peripheral blood. Receptors were obtained from a woman aged 18-30 years who had recovered from COVID-19.

This chain joins TRBV18 and TRBJ2-5, with TRBD2 matching over 11 bases. Looked up from germline, CDR1 is KGHSH and CDR2 is LQKENI. Trimming cost V 4 bases and J 3 bases; bases outside gene matches: 10. This CDR3 region has 17 residues. The CDR3 sequence is CASSLGLAVPKKETQYF. The CDR3 DNA follows: TGTGCCAGCTCACTGGGACTAGCGGTTCCTAAGAAAGAGACCCAGTACTTC.

The chain combines TRBV19 with TRBJ1-6; tentative D call: TRBD1 (6 bases). V lost 1 base to trimming and J lost 0 bases, with 13 bases between them. The germline gives CDR1 LNHDA, CDR2 SQIVND (reference sequence). This CDR3 is built from 18 residues. CDR3 DNA sequence: TGTGCCAGTAGTATAGGACAGGAGACGAGCTCCTATAATTCACCCCTCCACTTT. Residues: CASSIGQETSSYNSPLHF.

The CDR3 DNA sequence: TGTGCCAGTAGTAGCCCTCGGCGGAGCCGCACAGATACGCAGTATTTT. Translated, it gives CASSSPRRSRTDTQYF. The chain has TRBV19 and TRBJ2-3; the D is unclear. Germline-derived CDR1 and CDR2 are LNHDA and SQIVND (reference sequence). The CDR3 runs 16 residues. V lost 4 bases, J lost 1 base, and 15 bases lay in between.

The V gene is TRBV3-1 (or the pseudogene TRBV3-2), the J gene TRBJ2-1; D may be TRBD2 (6 bases). The CDR3 extends over 14 amino acids. Germline loops: CDR1 LGHDT, CDR2 YNNKEL (reference sequence). Deletions cut 0 bases from V and 9 bases from J, with 12 bases between. The CDR3 loop is CASSQDLTSIEQFF. The CDR3 bases are TGTGCCAGCAGCCAAGATCTCACTAGCATTGAGCAGTTCTTC.

The rearrangement joins TRBV7-2 to TRBJ2-4; 9 nucleotides line up with TRBD1. V dropped 5 bases and J dropped 1; count of bases not matched to a gene: 6. CDR1 is SGHTA, CDR2 FQGNSA, per germline. This CDR3 has 16 amino acids. Here the CDR3 reads CASSPTGGVAKNIQYF. As DNA, the CDR3 is TGTGCCAGCAGCCCTACAGGGGGCGTCGCCAAAAACATTCAGTACTTC.

The chain recombines TRBV7-2 with TRBJ2-1; 10 positions agree with TRBD2. V lost 7 bases to trimming and J lost 0 bases; unmatched junction nucleotides: 0. Germline values: CDR1 SGHTA, CDR2 FQGNSA. This CDR3 is 14 amino acids long. The CDR3 DNA sequence: TGTGCCAGCATAGCGGGAGGCTCCTACAATGAGCAGTTCTTC. Its translation is CASIAGGSYNEQFF.

This clone was seen only a few times. V is TRBV5-1 and J is TRBJ2-5; D is ambiguous. This CDR3 has 14 residues. Per germline, CDR1 SGHRS and CDR2 YFSETQ. Trimming removed 0 bases from V and 1 base from J, with 7 bases in between. CDR3 region: CASSLAMSQETQYF. CDR3 DNA sequence: TGCGCCAGCAGCTTGGCCATGAGCCAAGAGACCCAGTACTTC.

In nucleotides, the CDR3 is TGTGCCTGGAGTCCCGGGACTAGCGGGACCAAGAGCTACAATGAGCAGTTCTTC. The encoded protein is CAWSPGTSGTKSYNEQFF. The genes are TRBV30 and TRBJ2-1; 13 bases map to TRBD2. This CDR3 is built from 18 residues. Trimming at V came to 2 bases and at J to 3 bases, leaving 10 bases not matched to a gene. Germline V gives CDR1 GTSNPN, CDR2 SVGIG (reference sequence). Drawing the rest from reference TRBV30 and TRBJ2-1, the complete variable domain is SQTIHQWPATLVQPVGSPLSLECTVEGTSNPNLYWYRQAAGRGLQLLFYSVGIGQISSEVPQNLSASRPQDRQFILSSKKLLLSDSGFYLCAWSPGTSGTKSYNEQFFGPGTRLTVL.

This sequence joins TRBV11-2 and TRBJ2-1, with D tentatively TRBD2 (6 bases). Looked up from germline, CDR1 is SGHAT and CDR2 is FQNNGV. The CDR3 extends over 12 amino acids. V lost 2 bases, J lost 10 bases, and 9 bases lay in between. This CDR3 is CASSLSGLEQFF. The CDR3 coding sequence is TGTGCCAGCAGCTTAAGCGGGTTAGAGCAGTTCTTC.

The chain recombines TRBV15 with TRBJ2-1; D is possibly TRBD2 (5 bases). The CDR3 is 13 amino acids. Trimming removed 4 bases at V and 9 bases at J, with 13 bases between. From germline, CDR1 is LNHNV and CDR2 YYDKDF (reference sequence). The CDR3 is CATSTSSRGEQFF. CDR3 sequence (DNA): TGTGCCACCAGCACCTCGTCCCGGGGTGAGCAGTTCTTC. Together with reference TRBV15 and TRBJ2-1, the CDR3 gives the full variable domain: DAMVIQNPRYQVTQFGKPVTLSCSQTLNHNVMYWYQQKSSQAPKLLFHYYDKDFNNEADTPDNFQSRRPNTSFCFLDIRSPGLGDTAMYLCATSTSSRGEQFFGPGTRLTVL.

The chain recombines TRBV20-1 with TRBJ1-5; D is possibly TRBD1 (5 bases). Germline V lookup: CDR1 DFQATT, CDR2 SNEGSKA (reference sequence). V was shortened by 3 bases and J by 0 bases, with 6 bases between the two germline ends. The CDR3 is 13 amino acids. CDR3 region: CSASRGSNQPQHF. CDR3 DNA sequence: TGCAGTGCTAGTAGGGGTAGCAATCAGCCCCAGCATTTT.

The J gene is TRBJ1-3, the V gene TRBV27; the D gene is possibly TRBD1 (6 bases). This CDR3 region has 15 residues. V lost 3 bases and J 4 bases, leaving 13 bases between the germline ends. The V gene's germline CDR1 is MNHEY and CDR2 SMNVEV (reference sequence). CDR3 protein: CASSFRQGLGNTIYF. The CDR3 region has the DNA TGTGCCAGCAGTTTTCGCCAGGGGCTCGGAAACACCATATATTTT.

This clone turned up a few times. The chain combines TRBV30 with TRBJ2-1; 10 nucleotides line up with TRBD2. Germline V CDR1 and CDR2: GTSNPN, SVGIG (reference sequence). The CDR3 contains 14 residues. The J segment lost 0 bases and the V segment lost 4 bases, leaving 0 bases of the junction unmatched. The CDR3 nucleotides are TGTGCCTGGACTAGCGGGAGCTCCTACAATGAGCAGTTCTTC. Protein sequence: CAWTSGSSYNEQFF. The variable domain in full, completed from reference TRBV30 and TRBJ2-1, reads SQTIHQWPATLVQPVGSPLSLECTVEGTSNPNLYWYRQAAGRGLQLLFYSVGIGQISSEVPQNLSASRPQDRQFILSSKKLLLSDSGFYLCAWTSGSSYNEQFFGPGTRLTVL.

V and J are TRBV4-3 and TRBJ1-6; the D gene is possibly TRBD1 (6 bases). CDR1 and CDR2 from the germline V gene are LGHNA and YSLEER. CDR3 length: 17 amino acids. V was trimmed by 2 bases and J by 0 bases, leaving 11 bases between them. CDR3 loop: CASSQHGQSSYNSPLHF. The CDR3 DNA reads TGCGCCAGCAGCCAACATGGACAGAGCTCCTATAATTCACCCCTCCACTTT.

The rearrangement joins TRBV11-2 to TRBJ1-1; D unclear. Per germline, CDR1 SGHAT and CDR2 FQNNGV. This CDR3 has 15 residues. V lost 5 bases and J lost 4, with 17 bases in between. This CDR3 reads CASSGSGMEGTEAFF. DNA of the CDR3: TGTGCCAGCAGCGGATCCGGGATGGAAGGCACTGAAGCTTTCTTT. Supplemented by reference TRBV11-2 and TRBJ1-1, the full variable domain reads EAGVAQSPRYKIIEKRQSVAFWCNPISGHATLYWYQQILGQGPKLLIQFQNNGVVDDSQLPKDRFSAERLKGVDSTLKIQPAKLEDSAVYLCASSGSGMEGTEAFFGQGTRLTVV.

This clone was recorded a few times. The chain has TRBV15 and TRBJ1-2; 8 bases line up with TRBD1. CDR1 LNHNV and CDR2 YYDKDF come from the germline V gene (reference sequence). This CDR3 is built from 17 residues. V lost 6 bases and J lost 3; bases outside the gene matches: 15. The CDR3 DNA reads as TGTGCCACCAGATCGGACAGGGTATTAAGGCTGGACTATGGCTACACCTTC. Protein product: CATRSDRVLRLDYGYTF.

The rearrangement uses TRBV29-1 and TRBJ1-2, with a possible D match to TRBD1 (6 bases). Germline values: CDR1 SQVTM, CDR2 ANQGSEA. Trimming cost V 3 bases and J 3 bases, with 11 bases left between them. The CDR3 spans 13 residues. Written as DNA, the CDR3 is TGCAGCGTTGACAGTGAGGGGGACTATGGCTACACCTTC. Protein product: CSVDSEGDYGYTF.

The rearrangement links TRBV27 to TRBJ1-1; 9 positions agree with TRBD1. The junction had 7 bases not matched to a gene; V was cut back by 7 bases and J by 4 bases. CDR1 and CDR2 (germline): MNHEY, SMNVEV (reference sequence). This CDR3 is 14 amino acids long. CDR3 loop: CASTWRTGATEAFF. In DNA form, the CDR3 reads TGTGCCAGCACCTGGCGGACAGGGGCCACTGAAGCTTTCTTT.

This clone was detected a few times. J is TRBJ2-1 and V is TRBV9; 10 bases agree with TRBD2. Germline CDR1 reads SGDLS; CDR2 reads YYNGEE. J lost 4 bases, V lost 3 bases, and 4 bases had no gene match. This CDR3 is 15 amino acids long. CDR3 region: CASSAGTSEYNEQFF. CDR3 bases: TGTGCCAGCAGCGCCGGGACTAGCGAGTACAATGAGCAGTTCTTC.

The chain has TRBV19 and TRBJ2-7; TRBD1 matches 7 bases. V shed 4 bases, J shed 3 bases, and the junction held 12 bases outside the gene matches. Germline CDR1 LNHDA, CDR2 SQIVND (reference sequence). This CDR3 has 16 residues. The DNA for the CDR3 is TGTGCCAGTAGTAGAGCTTACGGGACAGATATCTACGAGCAGTACGTC. Amino acid sequence: CASSRAYGTDIYEQYV.

This chain connects TRBV6-7 to TRBJ2-5; D call uncertain. TRBV6-7 counts as an open reading frame of uncertain function. V gave up 4 bases and J gave up 6 bases, with 12 bases separating them. The CDR3 totals 13 residues. The CDR3 region is CASSFVRVKTQYF. CDR3 DNA sequence: TGTGCCAGCAGTTTCGTCCGGGTTAAGACCCAGTACTTC.

This sequence joins TRBV4-3 and TRBJ1-1; the D gene is possibly TRBD1 (6 bases). In germline, CDR1 is LGHNA, CDR2 YSLEER. The CDR3 length is 14 residues. Trimming left V 0 bases short and J 6 bases short, with 11 bases between. The CDR3 DNA is TGCGCCAGCAGCCAAGATAGGGGGTTCCCTGAAGCTTTCTTT. Protein: CASSQDRGFPEAFF.

The chain has TRBV19 and TRBJ2-3, with D tentatively TRBD2 (6 bases). Looked up from germline, CDR1 is LNHDA and CDR2 is SQIVND (reference sequence). The CDR3 runs to 15 residues. With 3 bases removed from V and 3 bases from J, the gap between germline ends came to 13 bases. The chain's CDR3 is CASSMRLLATDTQYF. In nucleotides, the CDR3 is TGTGCCAGTAGTATGAGGCTACTAGCAACAGATACGCAGTATTTT.

The chain uses TRBV5-4 and TRBJ2-1; 9 positions match TRBD2. Looked up from germline, CDR1 is SGHNT and CDR2 is YYREEE (reference sequence). CDR3 length equals 16 residues. J was trimmed by 2 bases and V by 4 bases; bases with no gene match: 7. CDR3 residues: CASSLAAGGTYNEQFF. CDR3 nucleotides: TGTGCCAGCAGCCTCGCAGCGGGGGGCACCTACAATGAGCAGTTCTTC.

This chain joins TRBV2 and TRBJ2-7, with 11 bases fitting TRBD2. The CDR3 covers 17 residues. Unmatched junction bases numbered 8, after V lost 2 bases and J lost 2 bases. Germline values: CDR1 SNHLY, CDR2 FYNNEI. CDR3 coding DNA: TGTGCCAGCAGTGAATCCACTAGCGGGAGTCTCGCCTACGAGCAGTACGTC. Amino acids: CASSESTSGSLAYEQYV.

J is TRBJ2-3 and V is TRBV7-9, with 10 nucleotides matching TRBD2. Unmatched junction bases numbered 9, after V lost 5 bases and J lost 4 bases. The CDR3 runs 16 residues. Per germline, CDR1 SEHNR and CDR2 FQNEAQ (reference sequence). CDR3 DNA: TGTGCCAGCAGCGTGGAGCGGGAGGGCCCAGCAGATACGCAGTATTTT. Its protein product is CASSVEREGPADTQYF.

DNA for the CDR3: TGTGCCAGCAGCTTACCGAAAGACAGGGGGCTTAGAGGCTACACCTTC. Residues: CASSLPKDRGLRGYTF. The chain joins TRBV7-2 to TRBJ1-2, with TRBD1 matching 10 bases. Losses at the gene ends were 2 bases for V and 8 bases for J; bases not matched to a gene: 11. CDR3 length: 16 residues. Per germline, CDR1 SGHTA and CDR2 FQGNSA.

CDR3 nucleotide sequence: TGTGCCAGCCGGGACAGGGGGCGCTCGGGGTATGGCTACACCTTC. Amino acid sequence: CASRDRGRSGYGYTF. The chain has TRBV19 and TRBJ1-2; 12 bases line up with TRBD1. The CDR3 loop spans 15 amino acids. Germline V gives CDR1 LNHDA, CDR2 SQIVND (reference sequence). Trimming at V came to 9 bases and at J to 5 bases, leaving 10 bases not matched to a gene.

The rearrangement links TRBV5-1 to TRBJ2-5, with TRBD1 matching over 11 bases. This CDR3 spans 16 amino acids. Looked up from germline, CDR1 is SGHRS and CDR2 is YFSETQ. V trimming: 0 bases; J trimming: 5 bases; junction bases outside the gene matches: 6. In DNA form, the CDR3 reads TGCGCCAGCAGCTTGGCGGGGACAGGGGGGTCGGAGACCCAGTACTTC. Translated: CASSLAGTGGSETQYF.

The CDR3 region has the DNA TGTGCCAGCAGCCACGGACTAGCGGGAGCGGGGGAGGAGACCCAGTACTTC. Translating it yields CASSHGLAGAGEETQYF. V and J are TRBV5-8 and TRBJ2-5; the match to TRBD2 covers 13 bases. This CDR3 region has 17 residues. With V trimmed by 4 bases and J by 5 bases, 11 bases remained unmatched. Germline V CDR1 and CDR2: SGHTS, YDEGEE.